The present entry profiles one TCR beta chain with its context. Its antigen remains unknown. The data are from a study of Tregs in tolerant kidney transplant recipients. Sequencing used immunoSEQ multiplex PCR; TCRdb keeps in-frame clones, though not all of them. In the table there are about 50,000 clones, approximately 89% of which are singletons. CDR1 is SGDLS, CDR2 YYNGEE, per germline. Unmatched junction bases numbered 15, after V lost 3 bases and J lost 4 bases. This CDR3 region has 18 residues. Study observations and caveats: Some patients' samples used different primers over time, so nucleotide sequences weren't comparable.

The nonmyeloablative bone marrow transplants came from related graft donors, with transient mixed chimerism. The rearrangement joins TRBV9 to TRBJ1-2, with 10 positions matching TRBD1. The sample was CD8+ T cells from blood (PBMCs), taken 12 months after the transplant. This receptor was identified in a human patient who received a combined kidney and bone marrow transplant. Some T cells could come from the graft donor. The CDR3 reads CASSASKPGQGNTYGYTF. In DNA, the CDR3 is TGTGCCAGCAGCGCGTCCAAACCGGGACAGGGGAATACCTATGGCTACACCTTC.